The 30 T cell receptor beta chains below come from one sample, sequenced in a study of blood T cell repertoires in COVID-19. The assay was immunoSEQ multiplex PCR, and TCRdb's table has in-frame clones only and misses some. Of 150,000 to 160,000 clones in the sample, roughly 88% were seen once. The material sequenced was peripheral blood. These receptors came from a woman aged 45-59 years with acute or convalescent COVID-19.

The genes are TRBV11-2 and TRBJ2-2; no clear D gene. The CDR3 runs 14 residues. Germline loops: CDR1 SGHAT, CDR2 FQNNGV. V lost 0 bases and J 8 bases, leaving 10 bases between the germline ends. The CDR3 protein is CASSLESIAGELFF. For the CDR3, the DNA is TGTGCCAGCAGCTTAGAATCCATCGCGGGGGAGCTGTTTTTT.

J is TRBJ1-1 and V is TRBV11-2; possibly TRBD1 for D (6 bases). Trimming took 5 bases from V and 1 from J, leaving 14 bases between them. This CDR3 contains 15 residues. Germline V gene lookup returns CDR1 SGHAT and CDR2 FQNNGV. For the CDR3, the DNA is TGTGCCAGCAGCCCCCCCGTAGGGGGGAACACTGAAGCTTTCTTT. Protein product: CASSPPVGGNTEAFF.

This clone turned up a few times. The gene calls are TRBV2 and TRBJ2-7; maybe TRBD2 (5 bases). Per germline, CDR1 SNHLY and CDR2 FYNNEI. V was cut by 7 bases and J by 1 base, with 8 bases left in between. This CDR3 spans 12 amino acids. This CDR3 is CASTDSSYEQYF. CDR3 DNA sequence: TGTGCCAGCACGGACTCTTCCTACGAGCAGTACTTC.

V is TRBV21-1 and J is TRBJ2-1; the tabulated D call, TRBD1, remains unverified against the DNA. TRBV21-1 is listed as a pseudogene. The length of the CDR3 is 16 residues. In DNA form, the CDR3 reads TGTGCCAGCAGCAAAGTGGGGCAGCGAGACTACAATGAGCAGTTCTTC. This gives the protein CASSKVGQRDYNEQFF.

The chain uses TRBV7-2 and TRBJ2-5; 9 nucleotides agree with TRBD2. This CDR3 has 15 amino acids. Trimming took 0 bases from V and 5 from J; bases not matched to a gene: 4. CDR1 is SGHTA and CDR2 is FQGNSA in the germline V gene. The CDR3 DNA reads TGTGCCAGCAGCTTAGCTGGCGGGGGGGCTGAGACCCAGTACTTC. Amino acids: CASSLAGGGAETQYF.

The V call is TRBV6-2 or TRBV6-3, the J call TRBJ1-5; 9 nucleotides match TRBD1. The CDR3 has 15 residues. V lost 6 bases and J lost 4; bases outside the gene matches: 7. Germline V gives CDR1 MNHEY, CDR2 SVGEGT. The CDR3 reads CASSLDRGRNQPQHF. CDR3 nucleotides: TGTGCCAGCAGCCTGGACAGGGGACGAAATCAGCCCCAGCATTTT.

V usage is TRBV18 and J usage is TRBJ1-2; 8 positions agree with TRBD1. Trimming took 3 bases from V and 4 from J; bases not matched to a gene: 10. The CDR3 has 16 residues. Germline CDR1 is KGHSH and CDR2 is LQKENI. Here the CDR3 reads CASSPDLGQGGYGYTF. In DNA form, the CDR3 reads TGTGCCAGCTCACCCGATCTTGGACAGGGAGGCTATGGCTACACCTTC.

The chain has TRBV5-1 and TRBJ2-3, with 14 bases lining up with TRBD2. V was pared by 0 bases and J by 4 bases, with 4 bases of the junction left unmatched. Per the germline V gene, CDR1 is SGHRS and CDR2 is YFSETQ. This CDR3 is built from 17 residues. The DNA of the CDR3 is TGCGCCAGCAGCTTGGCGACTAGCGGGGGGGCATCAGATACGCAGTATTTT. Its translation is CASSLATSGGASDTQYF.

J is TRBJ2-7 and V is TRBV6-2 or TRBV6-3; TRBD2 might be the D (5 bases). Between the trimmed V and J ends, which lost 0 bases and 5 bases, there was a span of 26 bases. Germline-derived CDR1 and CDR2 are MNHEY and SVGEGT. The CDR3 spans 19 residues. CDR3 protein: CASSYSPEGSAGPMDEQYF. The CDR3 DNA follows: TGTGCCAGCAGTTACTCGCCTGAGGGAAGCGCCGGGCCTATGGACGAGCAGTACTTC.

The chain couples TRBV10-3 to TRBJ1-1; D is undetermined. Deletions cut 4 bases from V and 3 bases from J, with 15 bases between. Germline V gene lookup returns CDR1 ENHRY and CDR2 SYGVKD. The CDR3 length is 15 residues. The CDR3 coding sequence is TGTGCCATCAGTGCTCAGGAGGGTCGGGACACTGAAGCTTTCTTT. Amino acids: CAISAQEGRDTEAFF.

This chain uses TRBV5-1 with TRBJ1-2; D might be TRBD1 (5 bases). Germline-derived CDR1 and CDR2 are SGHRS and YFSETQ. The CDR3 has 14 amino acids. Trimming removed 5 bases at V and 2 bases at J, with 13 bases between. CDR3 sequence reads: CASRVVQGNYGYTF. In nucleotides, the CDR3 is TGCGCCAGCAGGGTGGTCCAGGGAAACTATGGCTACACCTTC.

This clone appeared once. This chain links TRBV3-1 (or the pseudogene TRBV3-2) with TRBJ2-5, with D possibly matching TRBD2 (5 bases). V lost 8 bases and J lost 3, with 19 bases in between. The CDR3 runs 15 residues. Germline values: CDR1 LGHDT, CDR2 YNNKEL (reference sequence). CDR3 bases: TGTGCCAGCGCATCGACTACAACGATAAAAGAGACCCAGTACTTC. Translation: CASASTTTIKETQYF.

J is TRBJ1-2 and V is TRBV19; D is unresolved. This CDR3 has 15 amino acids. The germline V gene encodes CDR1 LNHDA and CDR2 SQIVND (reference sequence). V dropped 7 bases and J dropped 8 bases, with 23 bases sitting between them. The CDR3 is CASTTASSGAVGYTF. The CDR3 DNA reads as TGTGCCAGTACCACAGCCTCGTCGGGAGCCGTGGGCTACACCTTC.

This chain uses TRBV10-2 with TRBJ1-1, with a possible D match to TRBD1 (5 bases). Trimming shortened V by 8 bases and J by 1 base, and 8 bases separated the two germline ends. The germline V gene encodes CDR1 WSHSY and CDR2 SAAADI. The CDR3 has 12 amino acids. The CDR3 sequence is CASWGGNTEAFF. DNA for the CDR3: TGCGCCAGCTGGGGGGGGAACACTGAAGCTTTCTTT.

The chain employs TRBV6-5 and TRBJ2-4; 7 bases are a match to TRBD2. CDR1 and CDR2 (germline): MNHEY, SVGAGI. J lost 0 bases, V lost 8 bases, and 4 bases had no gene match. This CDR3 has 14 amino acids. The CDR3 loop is CASSAGLAKNIQYF. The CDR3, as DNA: TGTGCCAGCTCAGCGGGGCTAGCCAAAAACATTCAGTACTTC.

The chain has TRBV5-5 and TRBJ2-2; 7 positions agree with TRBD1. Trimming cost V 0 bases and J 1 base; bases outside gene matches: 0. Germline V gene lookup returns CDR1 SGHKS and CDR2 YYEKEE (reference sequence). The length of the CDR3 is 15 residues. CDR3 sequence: CASSLDRGNTGELFF. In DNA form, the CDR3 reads TGTGCCAGCAGCTTGGACAGGGGGAACACCGGGGAGCTGTTTTTT.

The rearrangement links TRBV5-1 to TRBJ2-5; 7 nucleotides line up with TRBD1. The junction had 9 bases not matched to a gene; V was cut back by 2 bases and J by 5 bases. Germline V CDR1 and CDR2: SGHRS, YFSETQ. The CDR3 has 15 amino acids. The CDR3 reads CASSFGRGWSETQYF. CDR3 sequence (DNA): TGCGCCAGCAGCTTTGGCAGGGGGTGGTCGGAGACCCAGTACTTC.

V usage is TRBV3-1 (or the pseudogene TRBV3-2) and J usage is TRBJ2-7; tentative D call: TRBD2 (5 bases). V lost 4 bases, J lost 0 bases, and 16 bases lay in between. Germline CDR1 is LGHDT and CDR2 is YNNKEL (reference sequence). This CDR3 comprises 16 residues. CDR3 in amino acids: CASSPRLAGPSYEQYF. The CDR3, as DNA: TGTGCCAGCAGCCCCCGTCTGGCGGGTCCCTCCTACGAGCAGTACTTC.

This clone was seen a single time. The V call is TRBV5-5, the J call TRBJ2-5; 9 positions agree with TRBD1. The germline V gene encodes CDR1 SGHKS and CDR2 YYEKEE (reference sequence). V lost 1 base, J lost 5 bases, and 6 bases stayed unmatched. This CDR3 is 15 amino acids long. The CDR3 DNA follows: TGTGCCAGCAGCTTGACAGGGGGCCTGAGGGAGACCCAGTACTTC. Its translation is CASSLTGGLRETQYF.

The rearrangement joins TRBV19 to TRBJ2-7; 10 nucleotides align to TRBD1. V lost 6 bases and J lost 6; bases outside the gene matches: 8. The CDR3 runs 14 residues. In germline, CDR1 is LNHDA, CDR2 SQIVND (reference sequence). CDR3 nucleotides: TGTGCCAGTAGAAGGACAGGGGGAACTACCGAGCAGTACTTC. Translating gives CASRRTGGTTEQYF.

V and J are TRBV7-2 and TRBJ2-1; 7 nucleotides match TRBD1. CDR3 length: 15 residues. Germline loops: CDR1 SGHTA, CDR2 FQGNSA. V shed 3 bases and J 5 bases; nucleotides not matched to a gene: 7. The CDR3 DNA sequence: TGTGCCAGCAGCTTGGACAGGCCTATACACAATGAGCAGTTCTTC. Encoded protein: CASSLDRPIHNEQFF.

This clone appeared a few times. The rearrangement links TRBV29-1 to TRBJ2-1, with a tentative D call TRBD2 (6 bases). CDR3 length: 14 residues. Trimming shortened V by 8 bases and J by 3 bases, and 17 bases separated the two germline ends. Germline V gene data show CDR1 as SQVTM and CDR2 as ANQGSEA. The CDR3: CSPWEAGNYNEQFF. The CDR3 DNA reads TGCAGCCCCTGGGAGGCAGGGAACTACAATGAGCAGTTCTTC.

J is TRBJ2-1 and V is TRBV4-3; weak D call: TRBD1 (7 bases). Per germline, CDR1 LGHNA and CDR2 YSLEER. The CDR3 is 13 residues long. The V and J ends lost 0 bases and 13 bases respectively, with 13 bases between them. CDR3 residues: CASSQDSGGLQFF. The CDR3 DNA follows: TGCGCCAGCAGCCAAGATTCAGGGGGACTTCAGTTCTTC.

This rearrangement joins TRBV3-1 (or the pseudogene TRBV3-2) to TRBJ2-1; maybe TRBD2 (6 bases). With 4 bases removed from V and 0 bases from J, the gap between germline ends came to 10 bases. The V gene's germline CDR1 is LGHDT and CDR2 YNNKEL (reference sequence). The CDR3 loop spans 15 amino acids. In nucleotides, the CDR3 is TGTGCCAGCAGCCCCACTAGCAGCTCCTACAATGAGCAGTTCTTC. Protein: CASSPTSSSYNEQFF.

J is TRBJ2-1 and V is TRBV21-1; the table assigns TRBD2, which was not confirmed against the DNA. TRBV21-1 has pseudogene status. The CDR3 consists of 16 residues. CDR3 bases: TGTGCCAGCAGCTCTGGACTAGGCCATACTTCCAATGAGCAGTTCTTC. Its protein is CASSSGLGHTSNEQFF.

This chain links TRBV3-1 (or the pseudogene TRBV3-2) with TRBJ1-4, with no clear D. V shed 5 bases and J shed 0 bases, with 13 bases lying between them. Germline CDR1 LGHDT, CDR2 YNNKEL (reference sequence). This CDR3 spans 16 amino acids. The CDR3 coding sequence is TGTGCCAGCAGCAACTTCCTCGGGGCAACTAATGAAAAACTGTTTTTT. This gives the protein CASSNFLGATNEKLFF.

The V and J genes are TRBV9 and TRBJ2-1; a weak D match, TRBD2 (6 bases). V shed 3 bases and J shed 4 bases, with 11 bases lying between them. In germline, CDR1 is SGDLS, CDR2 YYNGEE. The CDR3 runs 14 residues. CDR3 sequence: CASSAGSTYNEQFF. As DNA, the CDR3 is TGTGCCAGCAGCGCCGGGAGTACTTACAATGAGCAGTTCTTC.

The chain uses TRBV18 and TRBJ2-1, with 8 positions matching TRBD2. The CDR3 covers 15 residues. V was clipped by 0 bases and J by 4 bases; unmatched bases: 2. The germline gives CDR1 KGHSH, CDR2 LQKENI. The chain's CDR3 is CASSPPGLGYNEQFF. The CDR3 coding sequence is TGTGCCAGCTCACCACCGGGACTAGGATACAATGAGCAGTTCTTC. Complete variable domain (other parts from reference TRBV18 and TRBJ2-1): NAGVMQNPRHLVRRRGQEARLRCSPMKGHSHVYWYRQLPEEGLKFMVYLQKENIIDESGMPKERFSAEFPKEGPSILRIQQVVRGDSAAYFCASSPPGLGYNEQFFGPGTRLTVL.

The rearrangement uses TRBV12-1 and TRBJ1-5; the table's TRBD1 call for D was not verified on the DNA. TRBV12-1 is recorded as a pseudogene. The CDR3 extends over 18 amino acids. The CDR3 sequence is CASSFSQWDRGLAEPQHF. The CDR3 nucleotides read TGTGCCAGCAGCTTTAGTCAGTGGGACAGGGGGCTCGCTGAGCCCCAGCATTTT.

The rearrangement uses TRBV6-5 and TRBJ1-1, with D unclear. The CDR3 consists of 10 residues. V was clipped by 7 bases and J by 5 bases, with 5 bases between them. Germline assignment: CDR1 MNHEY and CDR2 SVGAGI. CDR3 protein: CASIRTEAFF. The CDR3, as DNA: TGTGCCAGCATCCGGACTGAAGCTTTCTTT.